This T cell receptor (beta chain) stems from a study of cytomegalovirus exposure and HLA in healthy donors (dated by TCRdb to the late 2010s). Context from the whole study: In an earlier analysis of some 550 of the donors, 276 Gb of sequence data and roughly 100 million unique TCR beta sequences from roughly 190 million T cells were reported. Several DR-DQ haplotypes were handled as single units for association and clustering because linkage in the cohort was strong. The study used immunosequencing to profile the T cell repertoires of 666 subjects and linked those repertoires to cytomegalovirus serostatus. The number of typed donors differed by locus: 629-630 for A, B, C, DRB1 and DQB1; 500 to 550 for DQA1; 606 for DPA1; and about 470 for DPB1. The study was designed to test whether signatures of past pathogen exposure could be identified by cataloging public T cell receptors. Genome-wide SNP genotypes for about three fifths of the roughly 700 donors were used in a later genetic analysis, which treated that subset as a discovery cohort. In a later analysis, previously published TCR beta repertoires from fewer than 750 donors were re-analyzed and high-resolution HLA genotyping was added so that TCR occurrence patterns could be studied. The later analysis used no new phenotypic data to find candidate immune exposures, relying instead on TCR beta sequences and their occurrence across donors. An earlier analysis of several hundred of the donors applied high-throughput TCR beta sequencing to assess whether each TCR beta V gene segment acted as functional or pseudogenic. To predict cytomegalovirus infection status, the study combined high-throughput TCR immunosequencing, statistical association of individual TCRs with disease status, and machine learning. Donor age, sex, ethnicity and CMV serostatus were compiled alongside the repertoire data. Every repertoire in the discovery cohort had been generated on one and the same sequencing platform. Among the approximately 400 genotyped donors, about 83% belonged to the genetic ancestry cluster associated with self-reported Caucasian donors. On average, roughly 250,000 unique TCR beta nucleotide sequences were sequenced per donor among several hundred genotyped donors of the cohort, with 15% to 20% of those sequences being non-productive. Roughly 300 gigabases of sequencing data and tens of millions of unique TCR sequences were included in an early release covering around 650 HLA-typed donors. A separate validation cohort of approximately 120 different subjects was used in addition to the roughly 670-subject first cohort. Class I and class II HLA loci were covered by the typing at four-digit resolution. What the authors observed across the whole study: HLA typing was unavailable for some donors at each locus, so association tests used only the typed subset. The sequencing pipeline was judged likely to have produced a cluster of highly shared sequence variants as a technical artifact. In a later analysis, HLA-associated TCR beta chains were found to be more clonally expanded and to have lower generation probabilities than equally common non-associated chains. According to a later analysis, parvovirus B19, influenza, CMV and Epstein-Barr virus appeared linked to several top co-occurrence clusters. The presence/absence analyses assumed that sequencing depth was roughly uniform across donors, and that assumption may not be true. For the cohort, immune exposure information was limited to CMV serostatus. Strong co-occurrence of HLA alleles, especially DR and DQ, made assigning TCR associations to individual alleles difficult. Some IMGT-functional V segments, including TRBV6-2 and TRBV6-3, could not be distinguished by the 87-base-pair reads and were therefore excluded. Three of the identified cytomegalovirus-associated TCR beta chains were confirmed in vitro to be specific for cytomegalovirus antigens. In a later analysis, most CMV-associated TCR beta chains were found to appear HLA-restricted, with HLA associations seemingly driven largely by CMV exposure. A later analysis found that TCR association rates varied across HLA loci, with DRB1 alleles showing the most associated TCRs and HLA-C alleles the fewest. An earlier analysis of approximately 540 of the donors showed that most TCR beta V segments appeared in productive rearrangements either about 87% or about 30% of the time, which broadly matched IMGT annotations. Because counts were too low, roughly 18 rarely observed V segments, including chromosome 9 orphons, were left out of the earlier analysis of 587 of the donors. Most TCR sequences were seen in very few donors, while some public TCRs were found in many individuals. In this cohort, only TCR beta chains were sequenced, and detectable features were limited by the absence of alpha or paired-chain data. A later genetic analysis associated a missense DCLRE1C variant with V-gene and J-gene trimming of TCR beta chains, and an independent cohort replicated the association. Cytomegalovirus status was reported to be diagnosed by the classifier with high specificity and sensitivity in both the original and validation cohorts. Linkage disequilibrium might explain the correlated functional status among segregating V segments, but an unknown experimental factor could not be ruled out. A further reported finding was that TCR beta sequences accurately predicted the HLA-A and HLA-B alleles for most subjects in the first cohort. In a later analysis, 15,000 to 20,000 TCR beta sequences were associated with specific HLA alleles at a false discovery rate of 0.05. In the study, 150 to 200 TCR beta chains were listed as associated with cytomegalovirus. It was suggested by the authors that the approach could potentially be generalized to other disease states and immunological phenotypes. A later genetic analysis reported fewer N-insertions in productive TCRs among donors in an Asian-associated ancestry cluster than the roughly 650-donor mean.

The cohort comprised several hundred healthy bone marrow donors. At the time of sampling, every cohort member was nominally healthy, though immune exposures that went unrecorded were likely present. The donor was CMV seropositive and belonged to the group of 250 to 300 seropositive cohort members. Each donor provided a peripheral blood sample, and peripheral blood mononuclear cells were used for TCR beta sequencing. The Qiagen DNeasy Blood Extraction Kit was used to extract genomic DNA from the blood cell samples. As for this clone: It has no known antigen specificity.

Library prep was done by the immunoSEQ multiplex PCR assay. For the multiplex PCR, a mixture combining 60 forward primers for TCR Vbeta segments and 13 reverse primers for TCR Jbeta segments was used. The CDR3 region of rearranged TCR beta genes was amplified from genomic DNA with a multiplex PCR assay. Amplified TCR beta libraries were sequenced as 87-base-pair reads on the Illumina HiSeq System. Under the source paper's analysis protocol: Across the 600 to 700 repertoires, a later analysis counted some 80 million unique TCR beta chains, around 11 million of which were shared by at least two donors. A nearest-neighbor algorithm error-corrected the raw reads and collapsed the reads into unique sequences, merging closely related sequences to remove PCR and sequencing errors. Alignment of CDR3 sequences to IMGT reference sequences was used to assign V, D and J gene segments. For a sequence to be retained, at least a six-nucleotide match to both a V gene segment and a J gene segment was required. A rearrangement was called productive if the CDR3 had no stop codons and remained in frame with V and J, and every other rearrangement was called non-productive. Following IMGT convention, CDR3 was defined as the stretch from the second conserved V-encoded cysteine to the conserved J-encoded phenylalanine. Sequences without an unambiguous match to a single V gene segment were excluded from the earlier analysis of a few hundred of the donors. An earlier analysis of some 500 of the donors classified V segments as functional when productive rearrangements were above 56.7% and as segregating when the standard deviation between donors was above 5%. A statistical classification framework was built to diagnose cytomegalovirus status from the catalog of TCR beta chain sequences. A later analysis assigned V and J genes by comparing TCR nucleotide sequences with IMGT/GENE-DB human TR gene sequences. In a later analysis, CDR3 sequences and most-parsimonious VDJ recombination scenarios were assigned using the TCRdist pipeline. In a later analysis, every TCR beta chain was defined by the combination of its CDR3 amino acid sequence and its V-gene family, and reads without a unique V-gene family were dropped. A later analysis removed 592 highly shared, low-generation-probability nucleotide sequences to deal with suspected cross-contamination and a sequencing artifact. For each public chain, a later analysis derived a clonal expansion index from normalized ranks of inferred template counts within each repertoire. A later analysis computed generation probabilities with a VDJ recombination model fitted to out-of-frame rearrangements, and checked the results against IGoR. In a later analysis, TCR-TCR, TCR-HLA and TCR-CMV co-occurrence was scored with hypergeometric tests, and a repertoire-size bias correction was applied to TCR pairs. To estimate false discovery rates, a later analysis permuted the HLA or CMV assignments 20 times. In a later analysis, co-occurring TCRs were grouped using DBSCAN, with TCRdist sequence similarity added in when clustering inside HLA-allele-positive subsets. Repertoires with fewer than 30,000 or more than 120,000 public chains were left out of co-occurrence clustering, as were about 5 repertoires with anomalous nucleotide sharing. This is the immuneACCESS table as TCRdb keeps it, with only in-frame sequences that have V and J called. A part of the clones is gone; compared with another copy, unresolved V genes explain less than half, and the rest is unexplained. Clone size and V and J calls were adopted from that table, with D and trimming inferred from the DNA. The sample's clone listing holds tens of thousands of clones. Approximately 10% of the sample belongs to the ten largest clones.

Trimming costs V 5 bases and J 2 bases, and their ends lie 12 bases apart. Based on the germline V gene (reference sequence), the CDR1 and CDR2 sequences are SEHNR and FQNEAQ. The CDR3 covers 14 residues, taking in both the cysteine and the phenylalanine. Here the CDR3 DNA is all that survives: 42 bases in frame from base 1. The origin of this receptor is a woman aged 45 to 65 in good health and CMV-seropositive. The sample comprised PBMCs. The chain is encoded by TRBV7-9 joined to TRBJ2-5, and the D gene may be TRBD2, 6 bases matching. The CDR3: CASSRLDRQETQYF. The DNA is TGTGCCAGCAGCAGACTAGATAGGCAAGAGACCCAGTACTTC.